These T cell receptor beta chains were read from a single sample in a study of memory CD4+ T cells and cytomegalovirus serostatus. Clones were read by immunoSEQ multiplex PCR, and TCRdb kept only the in-frame ones, dropping some. The repertoire consists of about 75,000 clones, with around four fifths occurring once and the leading ten covering approximately 2.8%. Material for sequencing was memory CD4+ T cells from blood. Receptors originate from an adult in good health and CMV-seropositive. Each CDR3 is given with its conserved first and last residue. The D gene is left open where the match is weak. Not all rows give a size; the values are once, few, many and, for expanded clones, a class.

v_call	j_call	d_call	clone_size	cdr3_aa	cdr3_nt
TRBV19	TRBJ1-5	TRBD1	-	CASSTGGDQPQHF	TGTGCCAGTAGTACAGGGGGGGATCAGCCCCAGCATTTT
TRBV6-5	TRBJ1-2	-	-	CASSYSSPGHYGYTF	TGTGCCAGCAGTTACTCGTCCCCAGGGCACTATGGCTACACCTTC
TRBV19	TRBJ1-2	-	-	CASGRFSRGTNYGYTF	TGTGCCAGTGGGAGATTCTCAAGGGGAACCAACTATGGCTACACCTTC
TRBV2	TRBJ1-6	-	-	CASSEEQNSPLHF	TGTGCCAGCAGTGAGGAACAGAATTCACCCCTCCACTTT
TRBV4-3	TRBJ1-5	-	-	CASSQYLRVSNQPQHF	TGCGCCAGCAGCCAATACCTCAGGGTTAGCAATCAGCCCCAGCATTTT
TRBV7-2	TRBJ1-1	-	few	CASSLVTEAFF	TGTGCCAGCAGCTTAGTAACTGAAGCTTTCTTT
TRBV6-1	TRBJ2-2	-	-	CASSVQGWTGELFF	TGTGCCAGCAGTGTACAGGGTTGGACCGGGGAGCTGTTTTTT
TRBV19	TRBJ2-1	TRBD2	-	CASSIDGAGATYNEQFF	TGTGCCAGTAGTATAGATGGGGCGGGAGCCACCTACAATGAGCAGTTCTTC
TRBV7-2	TRBJ2-5	-	-	CASSPAIVQETQYF	TGTGCCAGCAGCCCAGCCATCGTCCAAGAGACCCAGTACTTC
TRBV2	TRBJ2-3	-	-	CASSKLSTDTQYF	TGTGCCAGCAGTAAACTTAGCACAGATACGCAGTATTTT
TRBV5-8	TRBJ2-6	-	-	CASEFTGANVLTF	TGTGCCAGCGAATTTACTGGGGCCAACGTCCTGACTTTC